The present TCR beta chain was sequenced within a study of T cell changes during pregnancy in multiple sclerosis. TCRdb's table, derived via immunoSEQ multiplex PCR, lists solely in-frame clones and lacks some. The sample has 120,000 or so clones, approximately 95% seen once. V lost 2 bases and J 0 bases, leaving 7 bases between the germline ends. The CDR3 loop spans 14 amino acids. Germline V gene sequence: CDR1 MNHEY, CDR2 SVGAGI. This sequence was found in a female donor with multiple sclerosis, enrolled in a pregnancy study. The gene calls are TRBV6-5 and TRBJ1-1; unclear D gene. The sequenced sample was peripheral blood, obtained before pregnancy. This CDR3 is CASSYPGMNTEAFF. In DNA, the CDR3 is TGTGCCAGCAGTTACCCAGGAATGAACACTGAAGCTTTCTTT.